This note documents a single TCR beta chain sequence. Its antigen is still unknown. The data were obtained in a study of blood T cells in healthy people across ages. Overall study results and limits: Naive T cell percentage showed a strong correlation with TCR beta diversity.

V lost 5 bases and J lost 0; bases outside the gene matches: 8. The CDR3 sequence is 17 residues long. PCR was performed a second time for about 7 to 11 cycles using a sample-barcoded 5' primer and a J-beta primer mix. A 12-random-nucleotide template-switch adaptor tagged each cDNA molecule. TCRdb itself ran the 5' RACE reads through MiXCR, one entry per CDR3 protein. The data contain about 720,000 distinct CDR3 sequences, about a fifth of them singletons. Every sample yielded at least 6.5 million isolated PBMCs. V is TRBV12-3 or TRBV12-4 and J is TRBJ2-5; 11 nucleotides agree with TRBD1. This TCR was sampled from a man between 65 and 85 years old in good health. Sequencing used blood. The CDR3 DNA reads TGTGCCAGCAGTCGCGGACAGGGGGCTTCGTACCAAGAGACCCAGTACTTC. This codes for CASSRGQGASYQETQYF.